This T cell receptor beta chain emerged from a study of identical twins. One entry per CDR3 protein, called by TCRdb with MiXCR from the 5' RACE reads. The sample includes fewer than 250,000 distinct CDR3 sequences, 6% to 8% of them seen just once. The germline CDR1 and CDR2 sequences are KGHDR and SFDVKD. The CDR3 totals 16 residues. Trimming left V 5 bases short and J 3 bases short, with 13 bases between. At least ten counts were recorded for this clonotype. Its antigen is unknown. Study findings and constraints: Conclusions rested on cross-sectional statistics rather than following the same donors.

Separately, the same data were catalogued under a study of yellow fever vaccine responses in identical twins.

V and J are TRBV24-1 and TRBJ2-6; TRBD1 is a possible D gene (5 bases). Sequenced: CD8+ T cells sorted from blood. The TCR originated in a woman younger than 30 in good health. CDR3 nucleotides: TGTGCCACCAGTGTGCAGGGTATGGATGGGGCCAACGTCCTGACTTTC. Translating gives CATSVQGMDGANVLTF.